This T cell receptor beta chain was identified in a study of CD8+CD57+ T cells in acquired aplastic anemia. V lost 5 bases, J lost 4 bases, and 7 bases stayed unmatched. The CDR3 contains 15 residues. Germline CDR1 reads SGHVS; CDR2 reads FNYEAQ. CDR3 and TCR beta VDJ profiling relied on a genomic DNA template. TCRdb independently ran MiXCR on the reads; one entry per CDR3 protein. The table lists about 270,000 distinct CDR3 sequences, less than 85% of them singletons. Flow cytometry had shown expanded CD8+CD57+ cells in the patients chosen for sequencing. This clonotype has just one count. This sequence originates from a human donor with aplastic anemia. This sequence joins TRBV7-6 and TRBJ2-5; 10 bases match TRBD1. The source material was sorted CD4+, CD8+, or CD8+CD57+ T cells (not recorded which) from PBMCs. CDR3 sequence reads: CASSPGTGERETQYF. The CDR3 DNA is TGTGCCAGCAGCCCCGGGACAGGGGAAAGAGAGACCCAGTACTTC.